These 12 T cell receptor beta chains share one sample of origin, sequenced in a study of T cell responses to AZD1222 COVID-19 vaccine. This table comes from immunoSEQ multiplex PCR, and its TCRdb copy is limited to in-frame clones, with some not included. The sample records about 130,000 clones, about 90% being singletons. The sample was peripheral blood, taken on day 0 of MenACWY control vaccination. These receptors came from an adult in good health.

This sequence joins TRBV2 and TRBJ2-3; 10 bases align to TRBD2. CDR1 is SNHLY and CDR2 is FYNNEI in the germline V gene. The trim removed 7 bases at V and 3 bases at J, leaving 4 bases unmatched. The CDR3 loop spans 14 amino acids. CDR3 in amino acids: CASTASGRTDTQYF. As DNA, the CDR3 is TGTGCCAGCACGGCTAGCGGGAGAACAGATACGCAGTATTTT.

This sequence joins TRBV19 and TRBJ2-1; the D is unclear. With 6 bases removed from V and 4 bases from J, the gap between germline ends came to 10 bases. The germline V gene encodes CDR1 LNHDA and CDR2 SQIVND (reference sequence). The CDR3 sequence is 13 residues long. The chain's CDR3 is CASRNLVYNEQFF. CDR3 DNA sequence: TGTGCCAGTAGAAATCTAGTGTACAATGAGCAGTTCTTC.

The V gene is TRBV9, the J gene TRBJ2-3; possible D gene TRBD1, 6 bases. Germline V CDR1 and CDR2: SGDLS, YYNGEE. CDR3 length: 15 amino acids. Trimming removed 0 bases from V and 3 bases from J, with 11 bases in between. The DNA of the CDR3 is TGTGCCAGCAGCGTAGAGGACGGGACAACAGATACGCAGTATTTT. The encoded protein is CASSVEDGTTDTQYF. Complete variable domain (other parts from reference TRBV9 and TRBJ2-3): DSGVTQTPKHLITATGQRVTLRCSPRSGDLSVYWYQQSLDQGLQFLIQYYNGEERAKGNILERFSAQQFPDLHSELNLSSLELGDSALYFCASSVEDGTTDTQYFGPGTRLTVL.

This chain uses TRBV3-1 (or the pseudogene TRBV3-2) with TRBJ1-5; tentative D call: TRBD1 (6 bases). Trimming took off 1 base at V and 7 bases at J, with 14 bases between the two ends. The germline CDR1 and CDR2 sequences are LGHDT and YNNKEL (reference sequence). The CDR3 extends over 15 amino acids. CDR3 loop: CASSQGLQGAQPQHF. In nucleotides, the CDR3 is TGTGCCAGCAGCCAAGGCTTACAGGGCGCCCAGCCCCAGCATTTT.

The chain employs TRBV2 and TRBJ2-3; 12 bases match TRBD2. V trimming: 6 bases; J trimming: 4 bases; junction bases outside the gene matches: 2. The CDR3 extends over 14 amino acids. CDR1 is SNHLY and CDR2 is FYNNEI in the germline V gene. CDR3 nucleotides: TGTGCCAGCAGACTAGCGGGAGGTTCAGATACGCAGTATTTT. Protein product: CASRLAGGSDTQYF.

The chain joins TRBV29-1 to TRBJ2-4; the match to TRBD1 covers 8 bases. The germline CDR1 and CDR2 sequences are SQVTM and ANQGSEA. CDR3 length: 13 amino acids. V lost 4 bases and J lost 8; bases outside the gene matches: 7. CDR3 amino acids: CSVGATGGDIQYF. For the CDR3, the DNA is TGCAGCGTTGGGGCTACAGGGGGAGACATTCAGTACTTC.

The V call is TRBV10-1, the J call TRBJ2-2, with D uncertain. CDR3 size: 15 residues. The germline V gene has CDR1 WNHNN and CDR2 SYGVQD (reference sequence). Trimming cost V 4 bases and J 4 bases, with 13 bases left between them. Here the CDR3 DNA reads TGCGCCAGCAGTGGGTTGGGTAATGGCACCGGGGAGCTGTTTTTT. Translated, it gives CASSGLGNGTGELFF.

V and J are TRBV15 and TRBJ2-7, with D perhaps matching TRBD2 (5 bases). V lost 1 base and J lost 7, with 20 bases in between. The germline CDR1 and CDR2 sequences are LNHNV and YYDKDF (reference sequence). The CDR3 covers 16 residues. CDR3 sequence (DNA): TGTGCCACCAGCAGAGCTCGTATCGATGGAGGTATTGAGCAGTACTTC. It encodes CATSRARIDGGIEQYF.

The chain carries TRBV18 and TRBJ1-6; no definite D call. Germline V gene sequence: CDR1 KGHSH, CDR2 LQKENI. There are 16 residues in the CDR3. Trimming took 2 bases from V and 3 from J, leaving 11 bases between them. The CDR3 region has the DNA TGTGCCAGCTCACCATCTGGCCCTGGCTATAATTCACCCCTCCACTTT. Its translation: CASSPSGPGYNSPLHF. The variable domain in full, completed from reference TRBV18 and TRBJ1-6, reads NAGVMQNPRHLVRRRGQEARLRCSPMKGHSHVYWYRQLPEEGLKFMVYLQKENIIDESGMPKERFSAEFPKEGPSILRIQQVVRGDSAAYFCASSPSGPGYNSPLHFGNGTRLTVT.

The CDR3 loop is CASSQDPVISGGEQYF. DNA for the CDR3: TGTGCCAGCAGCCAAGATCCCGTCATTAGCGGGGGGGAGCAGTACTTC. The gene calls are TRBV4-2 and TRBJ2-7, with 10 bases that match TRBD2. The CDR3 length is 16 residues. V dropped 0 bases and J dropped 7; count of bases not matched to a gene: 9. The V gene's germline CDR1 is LGHNA and CDR2 YNFKEQ.

This chain joins TRBV6-2 or TRBV6-3 and TRBJ1-5; D uncertain. The germline V and J ends were trimmed by 6 bases and 2 bases, with 14 bases remaining between them. The CDR3 loop spans 15 amino acids. Germline V gene data show CDR1 as MNHEY and CDR2 as SVGEGT. CDR3 sequence: CASSPFRGGNQPQHF. The CDR3 nucleotides are TGTGCCAGCAGCCCTTTCCGCGGAGGCAATCAGCCCCAGCATTTT.

The genes are TRBV10-3 and TRBJ1-5; D is possibly TRBD1 (5 bases). This CDR3 comprises 14 residues. V gave up 4 bases and J gave up 6 bases, with 13 bases separating them. Germline CDR1 and CDR2: ENHRY and SYGVKD. This chain's CDR3 is CAISGRGAGQPQHF. In nucleotides, the CDR3 is TGTGCCATCAGTGGGCGGGGCGCGGGTCAGCCCCAGCATTTT.